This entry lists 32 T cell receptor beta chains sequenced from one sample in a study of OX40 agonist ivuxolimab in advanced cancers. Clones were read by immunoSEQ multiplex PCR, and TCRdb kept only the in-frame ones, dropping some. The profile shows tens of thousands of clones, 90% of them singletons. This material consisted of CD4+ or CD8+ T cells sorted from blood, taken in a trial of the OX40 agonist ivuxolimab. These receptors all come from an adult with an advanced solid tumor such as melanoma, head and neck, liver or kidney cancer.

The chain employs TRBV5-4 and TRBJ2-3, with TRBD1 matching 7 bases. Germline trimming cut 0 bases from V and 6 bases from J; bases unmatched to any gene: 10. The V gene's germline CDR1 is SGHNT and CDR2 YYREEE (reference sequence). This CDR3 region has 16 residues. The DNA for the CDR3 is TGTGCCAGCAGCTTGGGGGCAGGGGGAACGGGGGATACGCAGTATTTT. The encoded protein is CASSLGAGGTGDTQYF.

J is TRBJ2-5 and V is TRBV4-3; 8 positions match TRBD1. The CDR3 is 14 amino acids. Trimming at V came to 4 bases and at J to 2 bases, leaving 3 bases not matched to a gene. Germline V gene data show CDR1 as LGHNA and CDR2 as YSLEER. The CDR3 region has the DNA TGCGCCAGCAGCCGTGGACAGGGACAAGAGACCCAGTACTTC. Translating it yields CASSRGQGQETQYF.

Here the CDR3 DNA reads TGTGCCTGGAGTGTACGAGACAGGGTCCGGCAGCCCCAGCATTTT. The encoded protein is CAWSVRDRVRQPQHF. The chain joins TRBV30 to TRBJ1-5; 7 bases line up with TRBD1. CDR1 and CDR2 (germline): GTSNPN, SVGIG (reference sequence). J was trimmed by 7 bases and V by 0 bases; bases with no gene match: 9. This CDR3 is built from 15 residues.

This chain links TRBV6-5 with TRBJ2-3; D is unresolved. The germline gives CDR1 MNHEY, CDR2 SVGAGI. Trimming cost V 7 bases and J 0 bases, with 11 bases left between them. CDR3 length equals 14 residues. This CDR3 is CASTRRQSTDTQYF. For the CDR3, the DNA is TGTGCCAGCACGAGACGACAAAGCACAGATACGCAGTATTTT.

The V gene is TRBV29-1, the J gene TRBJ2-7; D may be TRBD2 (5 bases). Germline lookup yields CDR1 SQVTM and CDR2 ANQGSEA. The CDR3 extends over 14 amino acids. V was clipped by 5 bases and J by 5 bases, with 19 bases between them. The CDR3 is CSVSSGNGRNEQYF. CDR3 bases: TGCAGCGTTAGCTCGGGGAATGGACGGAACGAGCAGTACTTC.

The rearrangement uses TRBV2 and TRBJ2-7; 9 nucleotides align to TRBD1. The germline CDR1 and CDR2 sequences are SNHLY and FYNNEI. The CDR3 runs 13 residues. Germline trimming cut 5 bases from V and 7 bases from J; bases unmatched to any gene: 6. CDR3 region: CASSRGTGIEQYF. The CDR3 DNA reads TGTGCCAGCAGTAGAGGGACAGGGATAGAGCAGTACTTC.

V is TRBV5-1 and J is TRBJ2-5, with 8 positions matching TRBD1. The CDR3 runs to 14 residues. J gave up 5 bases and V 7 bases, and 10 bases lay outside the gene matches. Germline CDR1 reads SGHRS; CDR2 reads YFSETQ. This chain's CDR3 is CASGNSYRGETQYF. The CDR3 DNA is TGCGCCAGCGGAAATTCCTACAGGGGGGAGACCCAGTACTTC.

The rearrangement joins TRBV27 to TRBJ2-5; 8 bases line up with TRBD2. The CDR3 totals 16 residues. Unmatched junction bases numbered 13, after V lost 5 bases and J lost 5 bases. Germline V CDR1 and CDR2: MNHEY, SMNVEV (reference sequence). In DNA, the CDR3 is TGTGCCAGCAGTCCCAGGACAATCGGCGGGAGGGAGACCCAGTACTTC. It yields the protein CASSPRTIGGRETQYF.

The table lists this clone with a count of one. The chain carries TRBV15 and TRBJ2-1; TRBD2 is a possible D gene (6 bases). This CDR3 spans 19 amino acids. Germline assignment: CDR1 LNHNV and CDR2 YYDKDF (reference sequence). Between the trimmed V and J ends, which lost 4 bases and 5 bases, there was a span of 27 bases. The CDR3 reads CATSIPPETRTMRDNEQFF. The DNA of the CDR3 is TGTGCCACCAGCATACCGCCCGAGACTAGGACCATGAGGGACAATGAGCAGTTCTTC. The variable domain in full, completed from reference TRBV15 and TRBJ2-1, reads DAMVIQNPRYQVTQFGKPVTLSCSQTLNHNVMYWYQQKSSQAPKLLFHYYDKDFNNEADTPDNFQSRRPNTSFCFLDIRSPGLGDTAMYLCATSIPPETRTMRDNEQFFGPGTRLTVL.

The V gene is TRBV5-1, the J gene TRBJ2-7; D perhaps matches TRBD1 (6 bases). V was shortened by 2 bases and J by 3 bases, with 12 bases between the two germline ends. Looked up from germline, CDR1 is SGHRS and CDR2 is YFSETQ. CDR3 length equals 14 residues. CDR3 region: CASSFTGQGYEQYF. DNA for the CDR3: TGCGCCAGCAGCTTCACAGGGCAGGGCTACGAGCAGTACTTC. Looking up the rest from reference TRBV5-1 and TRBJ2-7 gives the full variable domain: KAGVTQTPRYLIKTRGQQVTLSCSPISGHRSVSWYQQTPGQGLQFLFEYFSETQRNKGNFPGRFSGRQFSNSRSEMNVSTLELGDSALYLCASSFTGQGYEQYFGPGTRLTVT.

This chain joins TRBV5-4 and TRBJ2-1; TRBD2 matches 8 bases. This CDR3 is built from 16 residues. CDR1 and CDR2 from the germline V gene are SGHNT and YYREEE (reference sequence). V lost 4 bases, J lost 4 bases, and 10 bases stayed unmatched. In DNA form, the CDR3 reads TGTGCCAGCAGCCCACAACCCAGCGGGAGATACAATGAGCAGTTCTTC. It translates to CASSPQPSGRYNEQFF.

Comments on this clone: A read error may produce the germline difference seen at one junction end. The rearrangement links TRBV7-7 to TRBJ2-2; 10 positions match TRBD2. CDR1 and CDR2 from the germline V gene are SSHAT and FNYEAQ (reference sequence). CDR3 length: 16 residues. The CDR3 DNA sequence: TGTGCTAGCAGCTTAGGACTAGCGGTAAACACCGGGGAGCTGTTTTTT. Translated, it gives CASSLGLAVNTGELFF. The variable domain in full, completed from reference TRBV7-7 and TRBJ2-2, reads GAGVSQSPRYKVTKRGQDVTLRCDPISSHATLYWYQQALGQGPEFLTYFNYEAQPDKSGLPSDRFSAERPEGSISTLTIQRTEQRDSAMYRCASSLGLAVNTGELFFGEGSRLTVL.

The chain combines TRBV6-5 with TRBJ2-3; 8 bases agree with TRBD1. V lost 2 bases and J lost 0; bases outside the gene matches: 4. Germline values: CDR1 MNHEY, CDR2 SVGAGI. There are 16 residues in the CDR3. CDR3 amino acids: CASSYRQGISTDTQYF. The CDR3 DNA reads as TGTGCCAGCAGTTACAGACAGGGGATTAGCACAGATACGCAGTATTTT.

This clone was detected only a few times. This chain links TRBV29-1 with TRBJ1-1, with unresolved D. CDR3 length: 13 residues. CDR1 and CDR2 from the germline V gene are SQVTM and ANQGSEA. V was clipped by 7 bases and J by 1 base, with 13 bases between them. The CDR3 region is CSAGREQNTEAFF. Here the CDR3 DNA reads TGCAGCGCAGGACGGGAACAGAACACTGAAGCTTTCTTT.

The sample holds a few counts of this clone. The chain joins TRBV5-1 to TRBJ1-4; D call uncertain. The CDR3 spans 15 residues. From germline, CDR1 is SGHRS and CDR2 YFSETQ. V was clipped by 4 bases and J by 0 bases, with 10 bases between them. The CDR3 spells CASSRDGATNEKLFF. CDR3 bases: TGCGCCAGCAGCCGTGACGGGGCAACTAATGAAAAACTGTTTTTT.

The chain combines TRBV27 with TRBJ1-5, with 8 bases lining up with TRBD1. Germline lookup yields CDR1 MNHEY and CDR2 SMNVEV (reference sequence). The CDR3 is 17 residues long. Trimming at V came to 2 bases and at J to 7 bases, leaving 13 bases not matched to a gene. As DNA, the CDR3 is TGTGCCAGCAGTTTAATAGGGACAGGTTCCCGGAGCCAGCCCCAGCATTTT. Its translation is CASSLIGTGSRSQPQHF.

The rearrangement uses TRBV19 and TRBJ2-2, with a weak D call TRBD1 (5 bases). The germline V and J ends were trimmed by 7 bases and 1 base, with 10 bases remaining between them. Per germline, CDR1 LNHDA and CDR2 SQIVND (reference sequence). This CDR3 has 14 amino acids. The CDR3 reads CASTQQGNTGELFF. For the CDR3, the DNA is TGTGCCAGTACCCAGCAGGGGAACACCGGGGAGCTGTTTTTT. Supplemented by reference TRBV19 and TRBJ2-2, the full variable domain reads DGGITQSPKYLFRKEGQNVTLSCEQNLNHDAMYWYRQDPGQGLRLIYYSQIVNDFQKGDIAEGYSVSREKKESFPLTVTSAQKNPTAFYLCASTQQGNTGELFFGEGSRLTVL.

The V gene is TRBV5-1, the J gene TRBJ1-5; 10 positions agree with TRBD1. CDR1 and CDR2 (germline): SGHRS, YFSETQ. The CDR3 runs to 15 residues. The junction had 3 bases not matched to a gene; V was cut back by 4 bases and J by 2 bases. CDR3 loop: CASSVGTGGNQPQHF. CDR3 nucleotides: TGCGCCAGCAGCGTAGGGACAGGGGGCAATCAGCCCCAGCATTTT.

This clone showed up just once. The CDR3 loop is CASSMVLTYEQYF. Written as DNA, the CDR3 is TGTGCCAGTAGTATGGTCTTAACCTACGAGCAGTACTTC. The V call is TRBV19, the J call TRBJ2-7; no reliable D call. This CDR3 contains 13 residues. The germline V gene encodes CDR1 LNHDA and CDR2 SQIVND (reference sequence). The V and J ends lost 3 bases and 2 bases respectively, with 8 bases between them. The complete variable domain, with remaining parts taken from reference TRBV19 and TRBJ2-7, reads DGGITQSPKYLFRKEGQNVTLSCEQNLNHDAMYWYRQDPGQGLRLIYYSQIVNDFQKGDIAEGYSVSREKKESFPLTVTSAQKNPTAFYLCASSMVLTYEQYFGPGTRLTVT.

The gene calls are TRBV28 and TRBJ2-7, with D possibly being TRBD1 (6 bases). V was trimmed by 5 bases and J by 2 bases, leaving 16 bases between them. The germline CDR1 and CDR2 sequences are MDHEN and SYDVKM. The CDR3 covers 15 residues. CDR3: CASSLTGRSTYEQYF. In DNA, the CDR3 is TGTGCCAGCAGTCTAACAGGGAGAAGCACCTACGAGCAGTACTTC.

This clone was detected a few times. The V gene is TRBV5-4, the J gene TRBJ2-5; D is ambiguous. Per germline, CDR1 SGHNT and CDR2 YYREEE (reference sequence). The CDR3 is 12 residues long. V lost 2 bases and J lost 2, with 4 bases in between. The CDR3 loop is CASSFRQETQYF. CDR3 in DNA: TGTGCCAGCAGCTTCCGACAAGAGACCCAGTACTTC.

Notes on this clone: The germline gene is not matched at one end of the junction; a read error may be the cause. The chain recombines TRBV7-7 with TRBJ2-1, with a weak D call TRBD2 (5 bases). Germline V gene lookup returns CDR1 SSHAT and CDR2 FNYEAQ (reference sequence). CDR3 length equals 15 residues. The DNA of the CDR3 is TGTGCTAGCAGCTTAGTGTCGGGGTTGGGTCACGAGCAGTTCTTC. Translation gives CASSLVSGLGHEQFF.

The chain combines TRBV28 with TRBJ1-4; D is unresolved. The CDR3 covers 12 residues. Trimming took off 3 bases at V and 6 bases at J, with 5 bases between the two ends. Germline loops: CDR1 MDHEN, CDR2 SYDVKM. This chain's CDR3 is CASSLPHEKLFF. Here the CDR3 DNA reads TGTGCCAGCAGTTTGCCACATGAAAAACTGTTTTTT. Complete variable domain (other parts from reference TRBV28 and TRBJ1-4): DVKVTQSSRYLVKRTGEKVFLECVQDMDHENMFWYRQDPGLGLRLIYFSYDVKMKEKGDIPEGYSVSREKKERFSLILESASTNQTSMYLCASSLPHEKLFFGSGTQLSVL.

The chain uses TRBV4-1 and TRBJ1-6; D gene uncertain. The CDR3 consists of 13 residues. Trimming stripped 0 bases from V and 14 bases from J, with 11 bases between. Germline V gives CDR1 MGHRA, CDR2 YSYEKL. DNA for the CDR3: TGCGCCAGCAGCCAAGAATGGGCCTTCACCCTCCACTTT. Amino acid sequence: CASSQEWAFTLHF.

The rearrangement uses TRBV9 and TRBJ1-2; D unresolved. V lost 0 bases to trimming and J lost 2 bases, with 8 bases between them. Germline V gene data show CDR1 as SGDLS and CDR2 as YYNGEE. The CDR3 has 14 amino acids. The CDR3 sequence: CASSVGGTNYGYTF. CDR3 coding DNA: TGTGCCAGCAGCGTAGGCGGAACGAACTATGGCTACACCTTC.

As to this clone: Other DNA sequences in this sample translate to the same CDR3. CDR3 sequence (DNA): TGTGCCTGGAGTCAGGGATCATACGAGCAGTACTTC. Its protein is CAWSQGSYEQYF. The chain recombines TRBV30 with TRBJ2-7; maybe TRBD1 (5 bases). The germline CDR1 and CDR2 sequences are GTSNPN and SVGIG (reference sequence). Trimming removed 2 bases at V and 4 bases at J, with 9 bases between. This CDR3 region has 12 residues.

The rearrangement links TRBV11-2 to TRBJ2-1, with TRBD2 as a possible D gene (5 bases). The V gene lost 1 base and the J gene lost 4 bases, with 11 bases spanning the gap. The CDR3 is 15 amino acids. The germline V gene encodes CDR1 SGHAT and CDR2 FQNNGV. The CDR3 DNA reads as TGTGCCAGCAGCTTAGGGAGAGCGGTTTACAATGAGCAGTTCTTC. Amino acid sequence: CASSLGRAVYNEQFF.

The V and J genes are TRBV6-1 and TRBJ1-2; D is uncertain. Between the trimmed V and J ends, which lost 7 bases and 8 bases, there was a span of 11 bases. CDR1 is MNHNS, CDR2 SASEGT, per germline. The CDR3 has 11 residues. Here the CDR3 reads CASKSAEGYTF. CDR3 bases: TGTGCCAGCAAGAGCGCGGAGGGCTACACCTTC.

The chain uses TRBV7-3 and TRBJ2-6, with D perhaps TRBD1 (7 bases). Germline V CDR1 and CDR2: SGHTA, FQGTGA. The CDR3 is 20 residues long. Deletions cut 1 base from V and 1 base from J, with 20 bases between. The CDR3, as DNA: TGTGCCAGCAGCTTAATAGGCCGGGAGACAGGGAGGTCTGGGGCCAACGTCCTGACTTTC. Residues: CASSLIGRETGRSGANVLTF.

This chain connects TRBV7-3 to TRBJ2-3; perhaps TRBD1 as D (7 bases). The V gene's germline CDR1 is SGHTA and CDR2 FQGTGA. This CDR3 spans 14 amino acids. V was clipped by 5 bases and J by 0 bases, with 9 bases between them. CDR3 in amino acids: CASSAGQSTDTQYF. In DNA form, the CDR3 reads TGTGCCAGCAGCGCGGGACAGAGCACAGATACGCAGTATTTT.

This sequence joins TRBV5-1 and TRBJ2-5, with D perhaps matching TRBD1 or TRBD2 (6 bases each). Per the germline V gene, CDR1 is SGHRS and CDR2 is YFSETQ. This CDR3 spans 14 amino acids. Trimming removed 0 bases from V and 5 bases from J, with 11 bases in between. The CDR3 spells CASSLEGGRETQYF. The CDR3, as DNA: TGCGCCAGCAGCTTGGAGGGGGGAAGGGAGACCCAGTACTTC.

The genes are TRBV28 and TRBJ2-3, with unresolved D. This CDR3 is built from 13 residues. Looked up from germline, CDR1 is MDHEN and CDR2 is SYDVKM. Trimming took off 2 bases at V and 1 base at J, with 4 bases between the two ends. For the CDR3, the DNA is TGTGCCAGCAGTTTACCGGGCACAGATACGCAGTATTTT. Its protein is CASSLPGTDTQYF.